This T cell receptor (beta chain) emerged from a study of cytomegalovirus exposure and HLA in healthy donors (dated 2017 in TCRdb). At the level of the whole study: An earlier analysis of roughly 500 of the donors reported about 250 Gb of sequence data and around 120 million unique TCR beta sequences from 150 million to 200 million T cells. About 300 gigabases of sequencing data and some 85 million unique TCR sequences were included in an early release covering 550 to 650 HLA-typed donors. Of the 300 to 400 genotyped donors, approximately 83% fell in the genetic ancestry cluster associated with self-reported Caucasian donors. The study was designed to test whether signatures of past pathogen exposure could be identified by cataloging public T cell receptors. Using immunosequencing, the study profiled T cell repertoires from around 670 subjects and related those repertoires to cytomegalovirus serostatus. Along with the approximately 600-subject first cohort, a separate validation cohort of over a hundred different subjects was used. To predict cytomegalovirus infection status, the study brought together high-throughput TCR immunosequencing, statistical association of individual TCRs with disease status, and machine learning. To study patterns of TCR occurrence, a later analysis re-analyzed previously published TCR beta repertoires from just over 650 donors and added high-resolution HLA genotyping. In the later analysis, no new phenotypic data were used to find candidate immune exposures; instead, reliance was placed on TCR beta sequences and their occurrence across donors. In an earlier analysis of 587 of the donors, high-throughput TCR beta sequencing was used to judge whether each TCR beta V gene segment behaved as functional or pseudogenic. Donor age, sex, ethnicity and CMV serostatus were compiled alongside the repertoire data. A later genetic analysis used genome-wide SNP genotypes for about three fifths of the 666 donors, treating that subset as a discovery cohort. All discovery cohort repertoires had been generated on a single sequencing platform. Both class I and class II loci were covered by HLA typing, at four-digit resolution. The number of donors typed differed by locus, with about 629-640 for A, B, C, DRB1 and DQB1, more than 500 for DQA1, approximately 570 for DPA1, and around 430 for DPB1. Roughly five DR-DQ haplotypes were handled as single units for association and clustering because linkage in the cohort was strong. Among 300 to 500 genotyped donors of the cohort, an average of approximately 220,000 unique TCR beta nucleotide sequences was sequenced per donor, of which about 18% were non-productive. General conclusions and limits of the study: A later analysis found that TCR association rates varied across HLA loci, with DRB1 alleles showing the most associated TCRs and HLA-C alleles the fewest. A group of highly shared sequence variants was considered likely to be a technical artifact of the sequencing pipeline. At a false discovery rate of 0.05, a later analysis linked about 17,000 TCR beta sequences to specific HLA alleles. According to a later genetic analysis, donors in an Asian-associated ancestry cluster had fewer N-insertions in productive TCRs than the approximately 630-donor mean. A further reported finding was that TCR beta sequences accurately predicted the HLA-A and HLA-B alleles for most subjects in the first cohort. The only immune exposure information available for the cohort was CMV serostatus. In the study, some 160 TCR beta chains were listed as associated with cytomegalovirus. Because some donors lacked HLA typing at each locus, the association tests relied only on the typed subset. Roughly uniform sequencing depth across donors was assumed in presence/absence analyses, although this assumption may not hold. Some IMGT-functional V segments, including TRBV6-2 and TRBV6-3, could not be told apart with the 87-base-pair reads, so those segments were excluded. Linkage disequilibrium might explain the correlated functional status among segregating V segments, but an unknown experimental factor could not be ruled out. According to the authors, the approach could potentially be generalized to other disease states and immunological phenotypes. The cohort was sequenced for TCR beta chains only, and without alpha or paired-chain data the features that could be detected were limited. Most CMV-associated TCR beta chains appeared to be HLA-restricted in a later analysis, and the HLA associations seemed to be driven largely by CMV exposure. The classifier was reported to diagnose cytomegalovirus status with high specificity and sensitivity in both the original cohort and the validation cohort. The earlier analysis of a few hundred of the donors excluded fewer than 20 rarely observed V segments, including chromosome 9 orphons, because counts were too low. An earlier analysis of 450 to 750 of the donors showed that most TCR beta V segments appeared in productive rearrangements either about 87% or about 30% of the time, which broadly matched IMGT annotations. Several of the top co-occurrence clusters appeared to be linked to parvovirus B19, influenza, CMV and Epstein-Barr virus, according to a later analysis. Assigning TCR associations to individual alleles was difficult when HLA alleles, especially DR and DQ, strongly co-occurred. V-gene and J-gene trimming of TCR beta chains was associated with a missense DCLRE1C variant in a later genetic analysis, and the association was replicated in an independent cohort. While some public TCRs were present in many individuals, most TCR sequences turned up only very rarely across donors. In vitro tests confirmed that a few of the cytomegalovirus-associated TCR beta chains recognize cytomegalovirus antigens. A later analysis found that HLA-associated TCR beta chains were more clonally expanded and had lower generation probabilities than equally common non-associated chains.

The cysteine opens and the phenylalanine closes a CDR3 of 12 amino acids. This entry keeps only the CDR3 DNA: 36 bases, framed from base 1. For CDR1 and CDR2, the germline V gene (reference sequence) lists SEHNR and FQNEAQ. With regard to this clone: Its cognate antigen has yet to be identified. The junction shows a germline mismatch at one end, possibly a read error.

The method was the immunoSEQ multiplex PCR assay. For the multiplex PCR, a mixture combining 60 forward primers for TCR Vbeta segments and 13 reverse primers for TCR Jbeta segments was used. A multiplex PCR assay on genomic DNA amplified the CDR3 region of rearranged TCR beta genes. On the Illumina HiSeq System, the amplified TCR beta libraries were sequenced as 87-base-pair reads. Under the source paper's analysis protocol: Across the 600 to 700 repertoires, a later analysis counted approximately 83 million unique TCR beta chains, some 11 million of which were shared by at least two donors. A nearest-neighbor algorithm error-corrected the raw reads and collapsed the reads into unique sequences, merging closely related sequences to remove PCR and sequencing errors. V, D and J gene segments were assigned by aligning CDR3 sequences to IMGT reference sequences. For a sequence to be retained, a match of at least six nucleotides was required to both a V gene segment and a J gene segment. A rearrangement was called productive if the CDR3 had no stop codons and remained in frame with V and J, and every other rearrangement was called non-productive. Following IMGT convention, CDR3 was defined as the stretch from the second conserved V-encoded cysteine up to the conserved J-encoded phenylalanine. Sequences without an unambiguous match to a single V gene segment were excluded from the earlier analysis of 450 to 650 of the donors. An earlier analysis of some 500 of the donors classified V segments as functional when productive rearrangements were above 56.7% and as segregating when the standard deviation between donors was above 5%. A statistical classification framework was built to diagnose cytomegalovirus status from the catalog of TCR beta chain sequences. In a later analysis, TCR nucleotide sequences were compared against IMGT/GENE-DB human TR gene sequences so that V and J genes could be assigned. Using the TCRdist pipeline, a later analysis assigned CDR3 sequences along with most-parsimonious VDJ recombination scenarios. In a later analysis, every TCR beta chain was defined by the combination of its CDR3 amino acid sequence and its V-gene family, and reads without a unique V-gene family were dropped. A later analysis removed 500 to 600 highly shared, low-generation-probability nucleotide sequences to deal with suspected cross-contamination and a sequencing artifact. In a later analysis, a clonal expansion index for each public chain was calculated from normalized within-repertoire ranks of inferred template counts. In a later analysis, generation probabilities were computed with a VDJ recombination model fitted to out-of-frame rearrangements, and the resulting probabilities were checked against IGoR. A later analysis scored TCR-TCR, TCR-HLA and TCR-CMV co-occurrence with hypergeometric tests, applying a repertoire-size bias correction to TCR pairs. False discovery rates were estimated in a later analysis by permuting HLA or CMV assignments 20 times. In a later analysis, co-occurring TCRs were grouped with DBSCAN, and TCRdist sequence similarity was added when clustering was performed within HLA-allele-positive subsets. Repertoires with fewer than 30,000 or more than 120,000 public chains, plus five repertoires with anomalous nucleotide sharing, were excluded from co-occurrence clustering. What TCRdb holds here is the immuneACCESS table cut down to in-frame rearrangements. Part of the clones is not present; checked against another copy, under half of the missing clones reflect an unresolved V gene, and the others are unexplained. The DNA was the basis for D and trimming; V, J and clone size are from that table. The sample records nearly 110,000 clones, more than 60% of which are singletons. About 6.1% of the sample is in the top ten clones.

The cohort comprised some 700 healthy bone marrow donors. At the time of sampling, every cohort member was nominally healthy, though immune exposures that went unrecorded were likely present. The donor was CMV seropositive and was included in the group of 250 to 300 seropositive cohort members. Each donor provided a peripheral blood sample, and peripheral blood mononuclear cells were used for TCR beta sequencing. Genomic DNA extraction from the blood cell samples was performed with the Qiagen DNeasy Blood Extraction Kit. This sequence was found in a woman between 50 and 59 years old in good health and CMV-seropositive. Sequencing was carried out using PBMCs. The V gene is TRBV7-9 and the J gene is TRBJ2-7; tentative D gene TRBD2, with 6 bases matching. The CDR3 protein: CSSSSGLYEQYF. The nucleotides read TGTTCCAGCAGCTCGGGACTTTACGAGCAGTACTTC.